This T cell receptor beta chain was captured by sequencing in a study of identical twins. TCRdb recomputed calls from the 5' RACE reads with MiXCR, one row per CDR3 protein. The sample has about 240,000 distinct CDR3 sequences, 12% seen once. The same data also went into a second study, on yellow fever vaccine responses in identical twins.

The sequenced sample consisted of memory (CD45RO+) T cells sorted from blood. The sequence was collected from a woman aged 18-29 years in good health.

The CDR3 loop reads CASSRGLNQETQYF. In DNA, the CDR3 is TGTGCCAGCAGCCGGGGACTGAACCAAGAGACCCAGTACTTC. This sequence joins TRBV7-6 and TRBJ2-5; maybe TRBD2 (6 bases). This CDR3 is built from 14 residues. Trimming shortened V by 5 bases and J by 0 bases, and 10 bases separated the two germline ends. Germline CDR1 reads SGHVS; CDR2 reads FNYEAQ.